This TCR beta chain was captured in a study of spatial heterogeneity in lung cancer (dated by TCRdb to the late 2010s). A note on the overall study: Beta-chain transcripts were consistently detected in greater numbers than alpha-chain transcripts, which likely reflects a higher abundance of beta-chain transcripts. In the raw uncorrected reads, each unique combination of TCR and UMI appeared more than ten times on average. In non-small cell lung cancer, the study made a quantitative comparison of TCR alpha and beta repertoires among multiple tumor regions, matched nontumor lung and blood. TCR repertoire features were related to nonsynonymous mutation counts determined by whole-exome sequencing of tumor tissue. Both alpha and beta chains were TCR-sequenced in samples taken at surgery, namely 220 tumor regions, around 70 matched nontumor lung samples and 56 PBMC samples. Results and caveats for the whole study, not just this receptor: Confirming at a functional level the hypothesis that regional TCRs recognize regional mutations was considered to require additional single-cell paired TCR alpha and beta sequencing. Ubiquitous expanded tumor TCRs showed up in blood more often at tumor resection than at routine follow-up.

As regards this clonotype: There is no known antigen for this receptor. No much larger clone exists at a distance of one base, and base qualities are not known.

Libraries were constructed by 5' RACE. The instrument was a NextSeq 500. In the TCR library protocol, a unique molecular identifier was attached to each TCR cDNA molecule so that PCR and sequencing errors could be corrected. As for how the authors treated the data: TCR identification, UMI-based error correction and CDR3 extraction were all carried out with Decombinator tools. Expanded TCRs were defined as those above a frequency of 2 per 1,000, corresponding to the top 1% of the tumor frequency distribution. Rényi diversity was computed with the R vegan package after subsampling each repertoire 100 times to 5,000 TCRs. CDR3 similarity networks were constructed using string-kernel similarity of amino acid triplets, with links drawn between CDR3s whose pairwise similarity was above 0.82. TCRdb handled the public reads itself, with Q25 trimming in fastp and clone calling in MiXCR, and kept productive beta chains. Every entry covers one CDR3 protein and lists the most common genes and DNA from its rows. The V and J calls here are based on TCRdb, not the publication. This sample has 35,000 to 55,000 distinct CDR3 sequences in its table, and roughly 13% of those were observed once. The ten largest account for 55% to 70% of the sample.

The V and J ends are trimmed by 0 bases and 7 bases, leaving 16 bases between them. From the germline V gene (reference sequence), CDR1 is DFQATT and CDR2 is SNEGSKA. Taken from cysteine to phenylalanine, the CDR3 has 15 residues. Only the CDR3 DNA is retained, 45 bases long and in frame from the first base. The time point label of this sample denotes: sample taken at primary tumor resection. Donors were approximately 72 patients with early-stage, untreated non-small cell lung cancer from the lung TRACERx cohort. Whole RNA extracted from tumor and nontumor lung tissue, or from cryopreserved PBMC samples, was used for TCR sequencing without cell sorting. A patient was chosen for TCR sequencing only when enough RNA was available from at least two tumor regions.

Sequences were derived from PBMCs, sampled at surgery. The chain links TRBV20-1 with TRBJ2-1; TRBD2 could be the D gene, as 6 bases match. The source is a male donor with early-stage non-small cell lung cancer. The CDR3 has the sequence CSARDRRRGFNEQFF. The nucleotides are TGCAGTGCTAGAGATCGAAGGCGGGGATTTAATGAGCAGTTCTTC.